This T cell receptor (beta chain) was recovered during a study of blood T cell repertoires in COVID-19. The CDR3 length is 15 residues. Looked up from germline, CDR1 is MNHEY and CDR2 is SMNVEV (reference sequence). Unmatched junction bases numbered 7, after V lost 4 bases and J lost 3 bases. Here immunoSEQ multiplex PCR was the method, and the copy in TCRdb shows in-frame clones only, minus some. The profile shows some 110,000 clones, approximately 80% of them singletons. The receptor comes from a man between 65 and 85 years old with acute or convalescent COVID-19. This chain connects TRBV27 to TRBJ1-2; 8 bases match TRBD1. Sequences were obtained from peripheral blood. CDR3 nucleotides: TGTGCCAGCAGTTCCCCAGGACAGGGCGACTATGGCTACACCTTC. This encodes CASSSPGQGDYGYTF.